This T cell receptor (beta chain) was recorded in a study of T cell repertoires in aging, cancer and after chemotherapy. About the research overall: Roughly 9.1 million TCR reads were in the whole dataset.

The CDR3 has 17 amino acids. The V gene lost 8 bases and the J gene lost 4 bases, with 24 bases spanning the gap. Germline values: CDR1 KGHSH, CDR2 LQKENI. Multiplex touch-down PCR with TRB-A/B primers amplified rearranged V-D-J TRB sequences. One entry per CDR3 protein results from TCRdb running MiXCR on the multiplex PCR reads. Of 8,500 to 10,000 distinct CDR3 sequences listed, around half were seen once; the top ten hold 20%. TCR beta rearrangements were amplified from peripheral blood genomic DNA. The origin of this receptor is a human donor in good health. The chain has TRBV18 and TRBJ2-1, with D possibly TRBD2 on 5 matching bases. Source material: blood. The DNA of the CDR3 is TGTGCCAGCAGCCGGGCCCTTAGCGACTGGGGATACAATGAGCAGTTCTTC. Translating it yields CASSRALSDWGYNEQFF.